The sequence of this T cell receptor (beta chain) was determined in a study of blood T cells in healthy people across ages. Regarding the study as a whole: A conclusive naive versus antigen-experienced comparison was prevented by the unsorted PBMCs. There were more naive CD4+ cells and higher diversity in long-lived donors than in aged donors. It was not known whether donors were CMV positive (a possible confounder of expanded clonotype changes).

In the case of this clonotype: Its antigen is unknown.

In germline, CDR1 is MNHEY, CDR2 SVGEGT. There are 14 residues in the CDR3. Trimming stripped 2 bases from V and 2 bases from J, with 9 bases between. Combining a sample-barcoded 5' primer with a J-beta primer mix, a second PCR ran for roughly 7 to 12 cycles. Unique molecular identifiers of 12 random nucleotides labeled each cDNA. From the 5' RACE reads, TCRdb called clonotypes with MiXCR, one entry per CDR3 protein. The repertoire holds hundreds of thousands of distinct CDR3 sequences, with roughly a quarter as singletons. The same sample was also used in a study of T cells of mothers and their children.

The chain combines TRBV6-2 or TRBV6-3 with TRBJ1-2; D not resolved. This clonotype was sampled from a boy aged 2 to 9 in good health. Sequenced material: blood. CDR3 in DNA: TGTGCCAGCAGTTACCCCCACCAGAACTATGGCTACACCTTC. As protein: CASSYPHQNYGYTF.